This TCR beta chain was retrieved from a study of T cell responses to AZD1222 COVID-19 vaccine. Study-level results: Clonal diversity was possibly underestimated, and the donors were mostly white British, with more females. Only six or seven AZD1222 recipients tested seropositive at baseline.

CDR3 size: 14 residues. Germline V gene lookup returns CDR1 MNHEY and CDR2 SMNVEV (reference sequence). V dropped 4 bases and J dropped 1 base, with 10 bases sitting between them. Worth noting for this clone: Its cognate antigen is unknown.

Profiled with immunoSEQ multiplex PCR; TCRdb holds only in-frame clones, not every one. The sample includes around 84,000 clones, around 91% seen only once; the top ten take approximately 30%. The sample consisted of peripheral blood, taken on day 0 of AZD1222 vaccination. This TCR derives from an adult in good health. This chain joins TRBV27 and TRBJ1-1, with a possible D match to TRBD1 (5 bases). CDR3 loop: CASSSGTSNTEAFF. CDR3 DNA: TGTGCCAGCAGTTCCGGGACGTCGAACACTGAAGCTTTCTTT.